This T cell receptor (beta chain) was retrieved from a study of T cell responses to AZD1222 COVID-19 vaccine. Whole-study findings and limits: Donors skewed white British and female; clonal diversity was possibly underestimated.

Some clones are missing from TCRdb's copy, which holds only in-frame ones; the method was immunoSEQ multiplex PCR. The profile shows under 150,000 clones, approximately 90% of them singletons. On this clone itself: Its specificity is unknown.

The clonotype was recovered from an adult in good health. This material consisted of peripheral blood, taken on day 0 of AZD1222 vaccination.

The CDR3 reads CASSQGLFGSEQYF. As DNA, the CDR3 is TGCGCCAGCAGCCAAGGCCTATTTGGGAGCGAGCAGTACTTC. This chain uses TRBV4-1 with TRBJ2-7; tentative D call: TRBD2 (5 bases). Germline CDR1 and CDR2: MGHRA and YSYEKL. The ends were cut back, 1 base at V and 6 bases at J, with 13 bases in the middle. CDR3 length: 14 residues.